A selection of T cell receptor beta chains follows, all from one sample in a study of T cell responses to AZD1222 COVID-19 vaccine. The table came from immunoSEQ multiplex PCR; TCRdb's copy has only in-frame clones and leaves some out. The table records approximately 110,000 clones, around 88% of them present only once. Source: peripheral blood, taken 28 days after the second AZD1222 dose. The receptors were sampled from an adult who received the AZD1222 COVID-19 vaccine. The CDR3 runs from the conserved cysteine through the conserved F or W. The order of the fields is D gene, V gene, J gene, clone size, CDR3 DNA, CDR3 protein. The D gene is left open where the match is weak. Clone size is given for some rows only: seen once, a few or many times, or a class if the clone is expanded.

D: .; V: TRBV7-9; J: TRBJ1-4; size: .; DNA: TGTGCCAGCAGCCCACGTGGGGGGTCCGGGGAAAAACTGTTTTTT; CDR3: CASSPRGGSGEKLFF
D: .; V: TRBV5-1; J: TRBJ1-3; size: once; DNA: TGCGCCAGCAGCGAGAACCAGGGAAACACCATATATTTT; CDR3: CASSENQGNTIYF
D: TRBD1; V: TRBV4-3; J: TRBJ2-7; size: .; DNA: TGCGCCAGCAGCCAGCAAGGACAGGGGGCTTACGAGCAGTACTTC; CDR3: CASSQQGQGAYEQYF
D: TRBD1; V: TRBV4-1; J: TRBJ1-3; size: .; DNA: TGCGCCAGCAGCAAAGAGACAGGGTCTGGAAACACCATATATTTT; CDR3: CASSKETGSGNTIYF
D: .; V: TRBV4-2; J: TRBJ1-6; size: .; DNA: TGTGCCAGCAGCCAAGAAGAATCACCCCTCCACTTT; CDR3: CASSQEESPLHF
D: .; V: TRBV27; J: TRBJ1-2; size: .; DNA: TGTGCCAGCAGTCCCAGCGGGGATGGCTACACCTTC; CDR3: CASSPSGDGYTF
D: .; V: TRBV5-1; J: TRBJ1-4; size: .; DNA: TGCGCCAGCAGCCCCCAGGCGGCCGGCGGTGAAAAACTGTTTTTT; CDR3: CASSPQAAGGEKLFF
D: .; V: TRBV2; J: TRBJ2-7; size: once; DNA: TGTGCCAGCAGGGGGGAGGAGCGGGCGGTTTCCTACGAGCAGTACTTC; CDR3: CASRGEERAVSYEQYF
D: .; V: TRBV21-1; J: TRBJ1-4; size: .; DNA: TGTGCCAGCAGCAAAATAGGCCGGGACAGGAACAATGAAAAACTGTTTTTT; CDR3: CASSKIGRDRNNEKLFF
D: .; V: TRBV7-2; J: TRBJ1-4; size: .; DNA: TGTGCCAGCAGCTTAGCCCCTGGACTCACCCTTGAAAAACTGTTTTTT; CDR3: CASSLAPGLTLEKLFF
D: .; V: TRBV12-5; J: TRBJ2-3; size: .; DNA: TGTGCTAGTGGTTTGGGTGTGGCGGGGACCACAGATACGCAGTATTTT; CDR3: CASGLGVAGTTDTQYF
D: .; V: TRBV5-1; J: TRBJ1-1; size: .; DNA: TGCGCCAGCAGCCTCCATGGACGGGAGAACACTGAAGCTTTCTTT; CDR3: CASSLHGRENTEAFF
D: .; V: TRBV28; J: TRBJ2-5; size: once; DNA: TGTGCCAGCAGCCCATCTGGGGGGCCCGGGGCCCAGTACTTC; CDR3: CASSPSGGPGAQYF
D: .; V: TRBV28; J: TRBJ1-4; size: .; DNA: TGTGCCAGCGGTGACAGGATTAATGAAAAACTGTTTTTT; CDR3: CASGDRINEKLFF
D: .; V: TRBV18; J: TRBJ1-1; size: .; DNA: TGTGCCAGCTCACCGAACAGATTGAACACTGAAGCTTTCTTT; CDR3: CASSPNRLNTEAFF
D: TRBD1; V: TRBV6-5; J: TRBJ1-5; size: once; DNA: TGTGCCAGCAGGCCACCGGGACAGGGAGATCAGCCCCAGCATTTT; CDR3: CASRPPGQGDQPQHF
D: .; V: TRBV7-2; J: TRBJ1-6; size: .; DNA: TGTGCCAGCAGTCGAGGTGGGAGCTCCTATAATTCACCCCTCCACTTT; CDR3: CASSRGGSSYNSPLHF
D: TRBD1; V: TRBV5-5; J: TRBJ2-2; size: .; DNA: TGTGCCAGCAGCTTCCCGACAGGGAGTTATACCGGGGAGCTGTTTTTT; CDR3: CASSFPTGSYTGELFF
D: .; V: TRBV9; J: TRBJ1-2; size: once; DNA: TGTGCCAGCAGCGTAGGGTCCCAGTCCTATGGCTACACCTTC; CDR3: CASSVGSQSYGYTF
D: TRBD1; V: TRBV5-6; J: TRBJ1-1; size: .; DNA: TGTGCCAGCAGCTTGACCGTGGGACAGGGGAACACTGAAGCTTTCTTT; CDR3: CASSLTVGQGNTEAFF
D: TRBD1; V: TRBV19; J: TRBJ1-1; size: few; DNA: TGTGCCAGTAGCCGGACAGGGGGCTGGACTGAAGCTTTCTTT; CDR3: CASSRTGGWTEAFF
D: .; V: TRBV28; J: TRBJ1-2; size: .; DNA: TGTGCCAGCAGTTTTGGGCGGAAGATATACTACACCTTC; CDR3: CASSFGRKIYYTF
D: .; V: TRBV7-2; J: TRBJ1-1; size: .; DNA: TGTGCCAGCAGCTCGCAGTCAGGAGTCGAAGCTTTCTTT; CDR3: CASSSQSGVEAFF
D: .; V: TRBV19; J: TRBJ1-4; size: .; DNA: TGTGCCAGTAGTTTCGGACAGCCAACAACTAATGAAAAACTGTTTTTT; CDR3: CASSFGQPTTNEKLFF
D: .; V: TRBV6-5; J: TRBJ1-6; size: .; DNA: TGTGCCAGCAGTAGCACGGGGTCCTATAATTCACCCCTCCACTTT; CDR3: CASSSTGSYNSPLHF